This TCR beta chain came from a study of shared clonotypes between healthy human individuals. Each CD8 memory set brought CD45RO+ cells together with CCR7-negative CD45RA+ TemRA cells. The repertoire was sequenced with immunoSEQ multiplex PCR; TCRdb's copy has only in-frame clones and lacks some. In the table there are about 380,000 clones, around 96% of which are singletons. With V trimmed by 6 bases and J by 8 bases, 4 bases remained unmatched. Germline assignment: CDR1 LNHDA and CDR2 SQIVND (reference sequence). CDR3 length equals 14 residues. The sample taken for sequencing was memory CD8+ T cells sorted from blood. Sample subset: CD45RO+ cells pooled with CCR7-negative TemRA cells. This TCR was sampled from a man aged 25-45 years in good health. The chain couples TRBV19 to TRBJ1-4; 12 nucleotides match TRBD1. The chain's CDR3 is CASSGTGGAEKLFF. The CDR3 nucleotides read TGTGCCAGTAGCGGGACAGGGGGCGCGGAAAAACTGTTTTTT.